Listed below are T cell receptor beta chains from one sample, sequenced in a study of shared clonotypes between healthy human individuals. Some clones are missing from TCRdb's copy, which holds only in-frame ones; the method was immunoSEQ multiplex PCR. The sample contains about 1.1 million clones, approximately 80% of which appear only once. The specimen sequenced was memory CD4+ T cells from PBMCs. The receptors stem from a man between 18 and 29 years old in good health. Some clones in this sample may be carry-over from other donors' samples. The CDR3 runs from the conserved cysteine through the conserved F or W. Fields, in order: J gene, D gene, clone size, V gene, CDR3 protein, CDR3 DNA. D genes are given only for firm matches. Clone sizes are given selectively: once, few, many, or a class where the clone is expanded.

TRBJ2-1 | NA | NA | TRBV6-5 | CASSRPLGNEQFF | TGTGCCAGCAGTCGACCCCTAGGAAATGAGCAGTTCTTC
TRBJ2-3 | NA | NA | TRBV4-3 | CASSQTKAVLSTDTQYF | TGCGCCAGCAGCCAGACGAAAGCTGTACTTAGCACAGATACGCAGTATTTT
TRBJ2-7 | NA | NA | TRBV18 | CASSPDRFAFGQYF | TGTGCCAGCTCACCTGACAGGTTCGCATTCGGGCAGTACTTC
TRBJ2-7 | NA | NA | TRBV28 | CASPPSRMTESYEQYF | TGTGCCAGCCCCCCCTCAAGGATGACAGAGAGCTACGAGCAGTACTTC
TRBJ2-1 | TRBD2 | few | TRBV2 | CASSETSGLYNEQFF | TGTGCCAGCAGCGAGACTAGCGGGCTTTACAATGAGCAGTTCTTC
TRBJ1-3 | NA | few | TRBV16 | CASSPNGNTIYF | TGTGCCAGCAGTCCAAACGGAAACACCATATATTTT
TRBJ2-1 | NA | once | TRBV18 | CASSPGWGSSYNEQFF | TGTGCCAGCTCACCCGGATGGGGAAGCTCCTACAATGAGCAGTTCTTC
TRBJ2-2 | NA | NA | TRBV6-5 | CASSRRLGGGELFF | TGTGCCAGCAGTCGCCGACTAGGGGGCGGGGAGCTGTTTTTT
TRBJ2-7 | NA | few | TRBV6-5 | CASSYSLGPIYEQYF | TGTGCCAGCAGTTACTCGCTAGGCCCGATCTACGAGCAGTACTTC
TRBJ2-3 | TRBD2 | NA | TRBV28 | CASSLAGPTDTQYF | TGTGCCAGCAGTCTAGCGGGACCCACAGATACGCAGTATTTT
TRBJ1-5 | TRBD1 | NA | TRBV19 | CASSVDRGYNQPQHF | TGTGCCAGTAGTGTTGACAGGGGATACAATCAGCCCCAGCATTTT
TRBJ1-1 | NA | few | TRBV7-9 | CASSPGFMNTEAFF | TGTGCCAGCAGCCCCGGGTTTATGAACACTGAAGCTTTCTTT
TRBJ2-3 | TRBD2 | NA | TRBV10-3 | CAISASGNTDTQYF | TGTGCCATCAGTGCTAGCGGAAACACAGATACGCAGTATTTT
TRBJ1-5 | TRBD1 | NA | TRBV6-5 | CASSYSGTGDQPQHF | TGTGCCAGCAGTTACTCGGGGACAGGTGATCAGCCCCAGCATTTT
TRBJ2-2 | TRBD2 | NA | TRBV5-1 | CASSLDPSGSTGELFF | TGCGCCAGCAGCTTGGATCCTAGCGGGAGCACCGGGGAGCTGTTTTTT
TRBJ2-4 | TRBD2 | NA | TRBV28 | CASGGEKNIQYF | TGTGCCAGCGGGGGGGAGAAAAACATTCAGTACTTC
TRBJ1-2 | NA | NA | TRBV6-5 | CASSYGQTNYGYTF | TGTGCCAGCAGTTACGGCCAAACTAACTATGGCTACACCTTC
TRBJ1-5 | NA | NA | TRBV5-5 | CASSDSGARSLQSQHF | TGTGCCAGCAGCGACAGTGGAGCCCGATCTCTACAATCCCAGCATTTT
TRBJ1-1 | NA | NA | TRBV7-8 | CASSLAGVMNTEAFF | TGTGCCAGCAGCTTAGCTGGGGTTATGAACACTGAAGCTTTCTTT
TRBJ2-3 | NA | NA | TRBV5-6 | CASSLGDFYTDTQYF | TGTGCCAGCAGCTTGGGGGACTTCTACACAGATACGCAGTATTTT
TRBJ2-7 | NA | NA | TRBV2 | CASIGAYEQYF | TGTGCCAGCATTGGGGCCTACGAGCAGTACTTC
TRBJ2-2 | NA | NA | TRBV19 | CASSTSWAGTGELFF | TGTGCCAGTAGTACTTCCTGGGCGGGGACCGGGGAGCTGTTTTTT
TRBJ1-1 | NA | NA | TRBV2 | CASSAQGWKNTEAFF | TGTGCCAGCAGTGCCCAGGGGTGGAAGAACACTGAAGCTTTCTTT
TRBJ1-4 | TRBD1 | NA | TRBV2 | CASSSQGADEKLFF | TGTGCCAGCAGTTCACAGGGGGCCGACGAAAAACTGTTTTTT
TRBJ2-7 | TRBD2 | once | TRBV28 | CASSRFLGLAGYEQYF | TGTGCCAGCAGCCGCTTCCTAGGACTAGCGGGCTACGAGCAGTACTTC
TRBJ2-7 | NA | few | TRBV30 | CAWSRGSYEQYF | TGTGCCTGGAGTAGAGGGAGCTACGAGCAGTACTTC
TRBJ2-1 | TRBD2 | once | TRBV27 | CASKLRGTSAYNEQFF | TGTGCCAGCAAGCTAAGAGGGACTAGCGCCTACAATGAGCAGTTCTTC
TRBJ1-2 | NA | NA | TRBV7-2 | CASSSGDIYGYTF | TGTGCCAGCAGCTCCGGGGATATCTATGGCTACACCTTC
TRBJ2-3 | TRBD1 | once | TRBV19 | CASSIGTGVFRDTQYF | TGTGCCAGTAGTATCGGGACAGGGGTGTTCAGAGATACGCAGTATTTT
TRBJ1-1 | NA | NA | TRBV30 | CAWTHARTFVTNTEAFF | TGTGCCTGGACACATGCAAGGACCTTTGTCACGAACACTGAAGCTTTCTTT
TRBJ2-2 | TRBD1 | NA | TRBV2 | CASSFDRGYTGELFF | TGTGCCAGCAGTTTCGACAGGGGTTACACCGGGGAGCTGTTTTTT
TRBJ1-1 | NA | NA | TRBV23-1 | CASSRLGKGKTEAFF | TGCGCCAGCAGTCGTTTAGGGAAGGGAAAGACTGAAGCTTTCTTT
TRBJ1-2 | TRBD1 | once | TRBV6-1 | CLTGLDRGLGGYTF | TGTCTAACCGGGTTAGACAGGGGGCTGGGGGGCTACACCTTC
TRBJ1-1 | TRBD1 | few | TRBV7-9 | CASSLGVGQGLMNTEAFF | TGTGCCAGCAGCTTAGGGGTGGGACAGGGACTAATGAACACTGAAGCTTTCTTT
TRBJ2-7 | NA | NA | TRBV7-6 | CASSPSRFRRADSYEQYF | TGTGCCAGCAGCCCCTCACGGTTTCGGCGAGCGGACTCCTACGAGCAGTACTTC
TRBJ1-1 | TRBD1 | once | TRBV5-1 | CASSPWTGNTEAFF | TGCGCCAGCAGCCCGTGGACAGGGAACACTGAAGCTTTCTTT